The entry below gives a single T cell receptor beta chain sequence along with its context. Living in 24 US areas, the participants were between roughly 18 and 95 years of age. This entry belongs to a study of blood T cell repertoires in COVID-19. Germline CDR1 and CDR2: LNHDA and SQIVND (reference sequence). This CDR3 has 15 residues. Trimming cost V 10 bases and J 7 bases, with 22 bases left between them. The protocol was immunoSEQ multiplex PCR, while the TCRdb copy is restricted to in-frame clones and leaves out a portion. The table shows about 220,000 clones, with roughly four fifths occurring only once.

The source is a woman aged 35 to 49 with acute COVID-19. The sequenced material came from PBMCs or T cells enriched from blood (not recorded which). This chain uses TRBV19 with TRBJ1-4, with a tentative D call TRBD1 (6 bases). The CDR3 loop reads CATSTGTTVPEKLFF. The CDR3 region has the DNA TGTGCCACGTCCACCGGGACAACGGTCCCTGAAAAACTGTTTTTT.